The clone carrying this T cell receptor (beta chain) was picked up a small number of times. Its cognate antigen is unknown. The sample belongs to a study of response to subunit inactivated influenza vaccine. Whole-study results and caveats: Authors proposed each seasonal influenza vaccination draws in few new T cells.

Germline loops: CDR1 KGHSH, CDR2 LQKENI. V shed 2 bases, J shed 8 bases, and the junction held 6 bases outside the gene matches. CDR3 length: 16 amino acids. TCRdb passed the RT-PCR reads through MiXCR, listing each CDR3 protein once. The sample yields about 520,000 distinct CDR3 sequences, roughly 7.9% seen once. The input for sequencing was PBMCs from blood, taken roughly 24 months after vaccination. This clonotype was sampled from a man in his fifties or sixties who received an inactivated influenza vaccine. The V and J genes are TRBV18 and TRBJ1-6; 10 bases are a match to TRBD1. CDR3 residues: CASSPRTGGRDSPLHF. As DNA, the CDR3 is TGTGCCAGCTCACCAAGGACAGGGGGTCGGGATTCACCCCTCCACTTT.